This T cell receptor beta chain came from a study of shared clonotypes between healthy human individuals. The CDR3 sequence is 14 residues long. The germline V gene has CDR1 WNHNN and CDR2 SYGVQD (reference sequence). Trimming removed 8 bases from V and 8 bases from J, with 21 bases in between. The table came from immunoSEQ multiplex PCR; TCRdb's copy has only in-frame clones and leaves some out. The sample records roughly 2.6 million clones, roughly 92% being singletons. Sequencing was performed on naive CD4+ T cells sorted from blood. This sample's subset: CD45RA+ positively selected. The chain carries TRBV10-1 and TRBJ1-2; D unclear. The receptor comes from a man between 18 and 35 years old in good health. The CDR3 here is CASLPSSLTRGYTF. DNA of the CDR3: TGCGCCAGCCTTCCCTCGAGCCTTACAAGGGGCTACACCTTC.